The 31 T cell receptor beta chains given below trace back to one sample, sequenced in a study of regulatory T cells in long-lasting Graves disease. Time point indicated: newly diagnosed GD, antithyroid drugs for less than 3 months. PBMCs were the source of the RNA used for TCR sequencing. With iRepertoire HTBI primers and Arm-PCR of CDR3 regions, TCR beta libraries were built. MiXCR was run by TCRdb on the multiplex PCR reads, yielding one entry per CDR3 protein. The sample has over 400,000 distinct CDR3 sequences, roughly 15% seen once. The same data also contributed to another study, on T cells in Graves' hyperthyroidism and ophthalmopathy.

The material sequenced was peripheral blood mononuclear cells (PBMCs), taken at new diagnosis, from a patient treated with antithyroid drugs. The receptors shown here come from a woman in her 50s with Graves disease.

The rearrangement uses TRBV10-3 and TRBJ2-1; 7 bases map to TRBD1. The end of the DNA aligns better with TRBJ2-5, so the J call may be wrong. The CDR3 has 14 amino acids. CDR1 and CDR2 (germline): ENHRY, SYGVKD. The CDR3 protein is CAISDDRAQETQYF. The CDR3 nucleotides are TGTGCCATCAGTGATGACAGGGCCCAAGAGACCCAGTACTTC.

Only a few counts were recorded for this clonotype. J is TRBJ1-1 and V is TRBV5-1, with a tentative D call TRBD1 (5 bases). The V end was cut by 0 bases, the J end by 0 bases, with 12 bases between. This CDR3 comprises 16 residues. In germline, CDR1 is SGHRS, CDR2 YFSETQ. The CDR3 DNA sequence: TGCGCCAGCAGCTTGGGGCAGGGCTTGATGAACACTGAAGCTTTCTTT. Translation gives CASSLGQGLMNTEAFF.

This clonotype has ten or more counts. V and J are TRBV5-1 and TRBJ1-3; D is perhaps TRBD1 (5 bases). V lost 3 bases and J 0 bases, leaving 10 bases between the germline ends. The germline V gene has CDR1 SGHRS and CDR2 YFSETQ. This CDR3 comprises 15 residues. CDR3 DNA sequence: TGCGCCAGCAGCTCGTCGACAGTCTCTGGAAACACCATATATTTT. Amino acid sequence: CASSSSTVSGNTIYF.

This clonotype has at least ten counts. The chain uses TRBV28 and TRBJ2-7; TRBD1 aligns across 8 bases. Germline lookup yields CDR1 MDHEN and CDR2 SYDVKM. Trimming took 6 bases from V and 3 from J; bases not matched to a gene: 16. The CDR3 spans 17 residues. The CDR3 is CASSIQGVPRPLYEQYF. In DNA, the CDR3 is TGTGCCAGCAGCATACAGGGGGTACCCAGGCCCCTCTACGAGCAGTACTTC.

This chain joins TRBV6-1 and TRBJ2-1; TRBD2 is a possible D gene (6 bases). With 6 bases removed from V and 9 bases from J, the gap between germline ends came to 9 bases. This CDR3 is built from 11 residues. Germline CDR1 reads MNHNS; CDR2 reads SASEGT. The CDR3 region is CASRVAAEQFF. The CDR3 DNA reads TGTGCCAGCAGGGTAGCGGCTGAGCAGTTCTTC.

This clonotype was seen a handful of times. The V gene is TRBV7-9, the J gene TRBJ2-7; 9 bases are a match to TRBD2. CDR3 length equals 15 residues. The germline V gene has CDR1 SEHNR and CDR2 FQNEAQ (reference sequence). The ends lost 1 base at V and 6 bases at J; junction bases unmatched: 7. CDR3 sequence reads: CASSLVIAGESEQYF. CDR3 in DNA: TGTGCCAGCAGCTTAGTCATAGCGGGAGAGTCCGAGCAGTACTTC.

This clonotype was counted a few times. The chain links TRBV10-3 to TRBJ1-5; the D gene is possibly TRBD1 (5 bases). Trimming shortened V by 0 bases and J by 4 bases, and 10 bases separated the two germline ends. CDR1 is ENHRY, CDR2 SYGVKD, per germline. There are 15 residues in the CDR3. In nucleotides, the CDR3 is TGTGCCATCAGTGAGTCGGGGGGGGAAAATCAGCCCCAGCATTTT. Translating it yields CAISESGGENQPQHF.

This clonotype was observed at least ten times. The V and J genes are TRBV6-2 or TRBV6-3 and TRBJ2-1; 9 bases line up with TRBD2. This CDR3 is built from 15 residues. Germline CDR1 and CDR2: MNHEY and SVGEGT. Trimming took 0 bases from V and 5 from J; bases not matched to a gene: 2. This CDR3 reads CASSYSREGNNEQFF. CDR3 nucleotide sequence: TGTGCCAGCAGTTACTCGCGGGAGGGCAACAATGAGCAGTTCTTC.

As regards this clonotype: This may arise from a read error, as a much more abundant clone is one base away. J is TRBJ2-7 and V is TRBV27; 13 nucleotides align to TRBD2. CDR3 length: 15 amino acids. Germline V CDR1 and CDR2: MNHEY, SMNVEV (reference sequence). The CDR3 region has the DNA TGTGCCAGCAAACTAGCGGGAGGGAACCCCTACGAGCAGCACTTC. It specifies CASKLAGGNPYEQHF.

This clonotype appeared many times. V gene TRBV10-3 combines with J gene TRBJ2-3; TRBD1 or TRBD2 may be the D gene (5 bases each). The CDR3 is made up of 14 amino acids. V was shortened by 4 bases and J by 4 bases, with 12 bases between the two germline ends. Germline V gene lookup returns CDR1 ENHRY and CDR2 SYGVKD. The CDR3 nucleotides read TGTGCCATCAGTGTCGGGACCCAACCAGATACGCAGTATTTT. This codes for CAISVGTQPDTQYF.

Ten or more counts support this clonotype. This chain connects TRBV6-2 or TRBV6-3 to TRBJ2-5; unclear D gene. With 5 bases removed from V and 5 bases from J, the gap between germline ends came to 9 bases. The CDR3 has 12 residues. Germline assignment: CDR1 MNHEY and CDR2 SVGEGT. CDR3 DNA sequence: TGTGCCAGCAGTGAACTGGGGGAGACCCAGTACTTC. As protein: CASSELGETQYF.

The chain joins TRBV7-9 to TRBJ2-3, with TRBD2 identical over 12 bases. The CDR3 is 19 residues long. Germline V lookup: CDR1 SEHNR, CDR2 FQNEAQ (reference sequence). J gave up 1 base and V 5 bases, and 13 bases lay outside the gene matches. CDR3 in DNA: TGTGCCAGCAGCCGGCTCCTAGCGGGAGGGTATTCTGGCACAGATACGCAGTATTTT. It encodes CASSRLLAGGYSGTDTQYF. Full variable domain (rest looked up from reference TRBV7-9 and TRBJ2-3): DTGVSQNPRHKITKRGQNVTFRCDPISEHNRLYWYRQTLGQGPEFLTYFQNEAQLEKSRLLSDRFSAERPKGSFSTLEIQRTEQGDSAMYLCASSRLLAGGYSGTDTQYFGPGTRLTVL.

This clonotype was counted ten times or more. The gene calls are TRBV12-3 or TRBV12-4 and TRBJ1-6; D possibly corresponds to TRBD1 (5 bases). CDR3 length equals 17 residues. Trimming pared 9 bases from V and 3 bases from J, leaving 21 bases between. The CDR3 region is CARDPNRDHFYNSPLHF. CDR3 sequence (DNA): TGTGCCAGGGACCCCAACCGGGACCACTTCTATAATTCACCCCTCCACTTT.

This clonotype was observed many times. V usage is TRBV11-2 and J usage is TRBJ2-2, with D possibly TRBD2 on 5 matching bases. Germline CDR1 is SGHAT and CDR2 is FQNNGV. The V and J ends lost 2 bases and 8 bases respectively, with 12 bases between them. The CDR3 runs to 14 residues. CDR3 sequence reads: CASSLLEDVGELFF. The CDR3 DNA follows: TGTGCCAGCAGCTTATTGGAGGATGTGGGGGAGCTGTTTTTT. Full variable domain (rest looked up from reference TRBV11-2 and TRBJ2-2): EAGVAQSPRYKIIEKRQSVAFWCNPISGHATLYWYQQILGQGPKLLIQFQNNGVVDDSQLPKDRFSAERLKGVDSTLKIQPAKLEDSAVYLCASSLLEDVGELFFGEGSRLTVL.

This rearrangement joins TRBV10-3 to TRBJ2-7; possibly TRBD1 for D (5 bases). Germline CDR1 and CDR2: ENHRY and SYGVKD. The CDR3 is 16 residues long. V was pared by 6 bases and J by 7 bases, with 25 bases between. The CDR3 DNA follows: TGTGCCATCAGGCCATCCACGTTAGGGGTCTACAATGAGCAGTACTTC. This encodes CAIRPSTLGVYNEQYF.

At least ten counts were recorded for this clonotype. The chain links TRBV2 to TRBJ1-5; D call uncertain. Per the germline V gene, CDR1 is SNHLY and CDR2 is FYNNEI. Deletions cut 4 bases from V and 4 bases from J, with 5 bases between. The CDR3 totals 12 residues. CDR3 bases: TGTGCCAGCAGTGTGGGAAATCAGCCCCAGCATTTT. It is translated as CASSVGNQPQHF. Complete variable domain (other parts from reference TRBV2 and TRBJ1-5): EPEVTQTPSHQVTQMGQEVILRCVPISNHLYFYWYRQILGQKVEFLVSFYNNEISEKSEIFDDQFSVERPDGSNFTLKIRSTKLEDSAMYFCASSVGNQPQHFGDGTRLSIL.

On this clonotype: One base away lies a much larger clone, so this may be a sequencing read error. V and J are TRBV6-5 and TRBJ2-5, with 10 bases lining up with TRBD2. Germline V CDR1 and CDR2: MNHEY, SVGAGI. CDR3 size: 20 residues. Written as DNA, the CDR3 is TGTGCCAGCAGTTACGGGGGTCTGCTAGCGGGAGTCACGGGCCAAGAGATCCAGTACTTC. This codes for CASSYGGLLAGVTGQEIQYF.

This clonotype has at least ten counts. CDR3 protein: CASSFLGPTYEQYF. DNA of the CDR3: TGTGCCAGCAGTTTTCTCGGCCCGACCTACGAGCAGTACTTC. The chain couples TRBV28 to TRBJ2-7; unclear D gene. This CDR3 region has 14 residues. Germline V CDR1 and CDR2: MDHEN, SYDVKM. V was pared by 3 bases and J by 2 bases, with 11 bases between.

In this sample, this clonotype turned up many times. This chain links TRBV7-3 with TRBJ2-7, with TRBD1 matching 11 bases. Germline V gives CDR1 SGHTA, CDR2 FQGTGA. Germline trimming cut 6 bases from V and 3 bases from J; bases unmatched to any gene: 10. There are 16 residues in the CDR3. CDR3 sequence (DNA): TGTGCCAGCAGTCAAGACTCGGACAGGGGGCTCTACGAGCAGTACTTC. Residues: CASSQDSDRGLYEQYF.

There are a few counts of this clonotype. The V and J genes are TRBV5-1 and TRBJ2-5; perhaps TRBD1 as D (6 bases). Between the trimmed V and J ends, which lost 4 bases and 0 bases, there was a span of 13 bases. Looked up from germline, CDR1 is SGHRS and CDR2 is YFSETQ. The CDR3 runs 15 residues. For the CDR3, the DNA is TGCGCCAGCAGCGCACAGGGACCGTACCAAGAGACCCAGTACTTC. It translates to CASSAQGPYQETQYF.

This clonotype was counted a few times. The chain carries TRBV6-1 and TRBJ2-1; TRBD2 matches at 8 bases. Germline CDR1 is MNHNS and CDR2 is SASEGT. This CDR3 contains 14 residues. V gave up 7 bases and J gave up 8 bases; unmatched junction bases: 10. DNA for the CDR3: TGTGCCAGCACATTTCGGACTAGCTCTCATGAGCAGTTCTTC. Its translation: CASTFRTSSHEQFF.

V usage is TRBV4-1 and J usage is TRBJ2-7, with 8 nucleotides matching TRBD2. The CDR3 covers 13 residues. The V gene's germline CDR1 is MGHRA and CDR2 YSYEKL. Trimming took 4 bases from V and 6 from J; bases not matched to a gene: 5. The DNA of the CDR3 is TGCGCCAGCAGCCGCCGGGAGGGTTCCGAGCAGTACTTC. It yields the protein CASSRREGSEQYF.

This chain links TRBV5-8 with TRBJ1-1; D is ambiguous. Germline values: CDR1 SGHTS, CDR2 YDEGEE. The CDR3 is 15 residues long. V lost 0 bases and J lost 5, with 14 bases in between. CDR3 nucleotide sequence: TGTGCCAGCAGCTTGGCTGGCGCCGGCGGGACTGAAGCTTTCTTT. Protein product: CASSLAGAGGTEAFF.

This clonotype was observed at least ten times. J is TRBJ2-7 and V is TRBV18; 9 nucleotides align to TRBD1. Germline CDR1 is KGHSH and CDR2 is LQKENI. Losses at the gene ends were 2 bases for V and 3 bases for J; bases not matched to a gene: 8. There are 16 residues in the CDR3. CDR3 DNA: TGTGCCAGCTCACCAAAACCGGGACAGGGAGACTACGAGCAGTACTTC. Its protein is CASSPKPGQGDYEQYF.

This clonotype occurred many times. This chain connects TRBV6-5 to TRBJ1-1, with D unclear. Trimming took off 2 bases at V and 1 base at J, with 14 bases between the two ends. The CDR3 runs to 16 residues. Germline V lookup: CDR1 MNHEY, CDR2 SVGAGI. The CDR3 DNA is TGTGCCAGCAGTTACCCACAAGGACGGGAGAACACTGAAGCTTTCTTT. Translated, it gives CASSYPQGRENTEAFF.

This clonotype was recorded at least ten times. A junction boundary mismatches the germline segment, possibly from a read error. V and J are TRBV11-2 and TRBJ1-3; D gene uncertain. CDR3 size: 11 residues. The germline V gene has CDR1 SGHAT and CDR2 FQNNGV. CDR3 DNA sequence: TGTGCCAGCAGTAATGGCAGGCCTTTAGATTTT. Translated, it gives CASSNGRPLDF. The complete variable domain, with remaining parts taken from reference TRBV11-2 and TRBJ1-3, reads EAGVAQSPRYKIIEKRQSVAFWCNPISGHATLYWYQQILGQGPKLLIQFQNNGVVDDSQLPKDRFSAERLKGVDSTLKIQPAKLEDSAVYLCASSNGRPLDFGEGSWLTVV.

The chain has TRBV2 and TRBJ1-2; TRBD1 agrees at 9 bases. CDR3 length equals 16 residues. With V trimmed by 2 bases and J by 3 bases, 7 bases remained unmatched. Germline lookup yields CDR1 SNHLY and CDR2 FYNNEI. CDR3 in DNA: TGTGCCAGCAGTGAAAAGGGACAGGGTCTCGACTATGGCTACACCTTC. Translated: CASSEKGQGLDYGYTF.

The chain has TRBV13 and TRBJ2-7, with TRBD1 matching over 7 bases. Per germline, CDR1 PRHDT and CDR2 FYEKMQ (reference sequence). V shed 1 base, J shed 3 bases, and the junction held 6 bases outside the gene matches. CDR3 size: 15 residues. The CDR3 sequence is CASSLASGTVYEQYF. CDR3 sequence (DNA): TGTGCCAGCAGCTTAGCCTCCGGGACAGTCTACGAGCAGTACTTC.

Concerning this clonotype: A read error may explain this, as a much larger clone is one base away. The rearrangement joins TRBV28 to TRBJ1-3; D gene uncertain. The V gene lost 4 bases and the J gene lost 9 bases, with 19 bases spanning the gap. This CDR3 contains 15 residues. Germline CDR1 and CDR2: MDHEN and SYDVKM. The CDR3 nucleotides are TGTGCCAGCAGTTCACTGCCAGCACAAGCGAGCACCATATATTTT. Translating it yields CASSSLPAQASTIYF.

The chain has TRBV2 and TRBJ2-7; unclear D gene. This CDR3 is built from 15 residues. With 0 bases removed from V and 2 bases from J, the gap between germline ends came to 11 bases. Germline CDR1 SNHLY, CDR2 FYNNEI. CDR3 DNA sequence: TGTGCCAGCAGTGAAGCGCCCCAGGTGACCTACGAGCAGTACTTC. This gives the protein CASSEAPQVTYEQYF.

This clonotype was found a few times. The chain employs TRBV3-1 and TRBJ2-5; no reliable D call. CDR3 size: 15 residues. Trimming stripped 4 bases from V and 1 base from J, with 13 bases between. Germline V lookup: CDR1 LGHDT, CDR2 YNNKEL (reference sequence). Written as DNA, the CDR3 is TGTGCCAGCAGCCCCCTCGTGGGAACCCAAGAGACCCAGTACTTC. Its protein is CASSPLVGTQETQYF.